The 11 T cell receptor beta chains below come from one sample, sequenced in a study of control samples from healthy donors and cancer patients. Clones were read by immunoSEQ multiplex PCR, and TCRdb kept only the in-frame ones, dropping some. The sample has roughly 150,000 clones, roughly 90% seen once. Sequenced sample: blood. The receptors derive from a woman in her twenties or thirties in good health.

The table lists this clone with a count of one. This chain uses TRBV28 with TRBJ2-7, with 9 bases identical to TRBD1. With V trimmed by 5 bases and J by 6 bases, 5 bases remained unmatched. CDR1 is MDHEN and CDR2 is SYDVKM in the germline V gene. The CDR3 spans 13 residues. CDR3 sequence: CASSRGQGSEQYF. In DNA, the CDR3 is TGTGCCAGCAGTCGGGGACAGGGAAGCGAGCAGTACTTC.

J is TRBJ1-3 and V is TRBV2, with D perhaps TRBD1 (5 bases). Trimming pared 4 bases from V and 1 base from J, leaving 11 bases between. Germline V gene data show CDR1 as SNHLY and CDR2 as FYNNEI. The CDR3 runs to 15 residues. In DNA, the CDR3 is TGTGCCAGCAGTGGTGGCAGGGAGTCTGGAAACACCATATATTTT. It is translated as CASSGGRESGNTIYF.

The chain carries TRBV20-1 and TRBJ2-5, with unresolved D. Trimming shortened V by 3 bases and J by 4 bases, and 3 bases separated the two germline ends. Per germline, CDR1 DFQATT and CDR2 SNEGSKA (reference sequence). The CDR3 is made up of 10 amino acids. DNA of the CDR3: TGCAGTGCTAGGTCAGAGACCCAGTACTTC. It translates to CSARSETQYF.

The chain recombines TRBV19 with TRBJ1-5; TRBD1 matches at 8 bases. V trimming: 4 bases; J trimming: 8 bases; junction bases outside the gene matches: 4. Per germline, CDR1 LNHDA and CDR2 SQIVND (reference sequence). The CDR3 spans 13 residues. Written as DNA, the CDR3 is TGTGCCAGTAGTACGGGACAGGTGAAGCCCCAGCATTTT. This codes for CASSTGQVKPQHF.

This chain connects TRBV19 to TRBJ2-1; 9 bases align to TRBD2. The CDR3 is 15 amino acids. The J segment lost 4 bases and the V segment lost 4 bases, leaving 5 bases of the junction unmatched. CDR1 and CDR2 (germline): LNHDA, SQIVND (reference sequence). The CDR3 region has the DNA TGTGCCAGTAGTACGACTAGCGGAGATTACAATGAGCAGTTCTTC. Its protein is CASSTTSGDYNEQFF. Variable domain in full (rest from reference TRBV19 and TRBJ2-1): DGGITQSPKYLFRKEGQNVTLSCEQNLNHDAMYWYRQDPGQGLRLIYYSQIVNDFQKGDIAEGYSVSREKKESFPLTVTSAQKNPTAFYLCASSTTSGDYNEQFFGPGTRLTVL.

The rearrangement links TRBV28 to TRBJ2-1; D gene unclear. CDR3 length: 15 amino acids. Trimming removed 7 bases from V and 2 bases from J, with 15 bases in between. Germline-derived CDR1 and CDR2 are MDHEN and SYDVKM. The DNA of the CDR3 is TGTGCCAGCACCAAAAACCGCATCCCCTACAATGAGCAGTTCTTC. It yields the protein CASTKNRIPYNEQFF.

The V call is TRBV5-1, the J call TRBJ2-1, with D unclear. V gave up 3 bases and J gave up 6 bases, with 13 bases separating them. CDR3 size: 14 residues. Germline loops: CDR1 SGHRS, CDR2 YFSETQ. For the CDR3, the DNA is TGCGCCAGCAGCTGGGCCCCCTCGTCCAATGAGCAGTTCTTC. It codes for CASSWAPSSNEQFF.

The chain joins TRBV28 to TRBJ1-4; D unclear. V lost 3 bases, J lost 8 bases, and 4 bases lay in between. The germline V gene encodes CDR1 MDHEN and CDR2 SYDVKM. The CDR3 contains 11 residues. This chain's CDR3 is CASSFGEKLFF. CDR3 DNA sequence: TGTGCCAGCAGTTTTGGGGAAAAACTGTTTTTT.

This clone has just a few counts. The rearrangement links TRBV6-4 to TRBJ2-2; no firm D call. Germline V gene lookup returns CDR1 MRHNA and CDR2 SNTAGT. The CDR3 runs 14 residues. The ends were cut back, 5 bases at V and 4 bases at J, with 11 bases in the middle. The CDR3 DNA reads as TGTGCCAGCAGTAACAATATGGCCACCGGGGAGCTGTTTTTT. Translating gives CASSNNMATGELFF.

This sequence joins TRBV15 and TRBJ2-1; 7 bases agree with TRBD2. The CDR3 has 16 amino acids. Trimming cost V 4 bases and J 11 bases; bases outside gene matches: 17. From germline, CDR1 is LNHNV and CDR2 YYDKDF (reference sequence). The CDR3 nucleotides are TGTGCCACCAGCATGGGACGGGGGGTTCTGGGAACGAAGCAGTTCTTC. Amino acid sequence: CATSMGRGVLGTKQFF.

This chain links TRBV18 with TRBJ2-7, with D uncertain. The germline V and J ends were trimmed by 1 base and 3 bases, with 7 bases remaining between them. The V gene's germline CDR1 is KGHSH and CDR2 LQKENI. CDR3 length: 13 residues. This CDR3 is CASSPHPNYEQYF. The CDR3 coding sequence is TGTGCCAGCTCACCACACCCCAACTACGAGCAGTACTTC. Variable domain in full (rest from reference TRBV18 and TRBJ2-7): NAGVMQNPRHLVRRRGQEARLRCSPMKGHSHVYWYRQLPEEGLKFMVYLQKENIIDESGMPKERFSAEFPKEGPSILRIQQVVRGDSAAYFCASSPHPNYEQYFGPGTRLTVT.